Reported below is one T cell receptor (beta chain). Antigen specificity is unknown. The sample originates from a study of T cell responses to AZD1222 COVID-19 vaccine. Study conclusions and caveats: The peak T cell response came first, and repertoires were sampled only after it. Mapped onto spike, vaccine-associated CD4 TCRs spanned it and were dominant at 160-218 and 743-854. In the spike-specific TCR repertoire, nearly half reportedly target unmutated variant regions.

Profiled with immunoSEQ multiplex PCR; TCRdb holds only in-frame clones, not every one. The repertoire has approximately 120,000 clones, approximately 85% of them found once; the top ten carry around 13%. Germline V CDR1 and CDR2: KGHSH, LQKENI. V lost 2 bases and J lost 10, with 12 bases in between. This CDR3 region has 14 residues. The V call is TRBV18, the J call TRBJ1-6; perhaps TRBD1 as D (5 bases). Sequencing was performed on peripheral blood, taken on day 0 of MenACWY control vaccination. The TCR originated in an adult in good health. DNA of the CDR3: TGTGCCAGCTCACCAGAGGGGACGACCTCACCCCTCCACTTT. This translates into CASSPEGTTSPLHF.